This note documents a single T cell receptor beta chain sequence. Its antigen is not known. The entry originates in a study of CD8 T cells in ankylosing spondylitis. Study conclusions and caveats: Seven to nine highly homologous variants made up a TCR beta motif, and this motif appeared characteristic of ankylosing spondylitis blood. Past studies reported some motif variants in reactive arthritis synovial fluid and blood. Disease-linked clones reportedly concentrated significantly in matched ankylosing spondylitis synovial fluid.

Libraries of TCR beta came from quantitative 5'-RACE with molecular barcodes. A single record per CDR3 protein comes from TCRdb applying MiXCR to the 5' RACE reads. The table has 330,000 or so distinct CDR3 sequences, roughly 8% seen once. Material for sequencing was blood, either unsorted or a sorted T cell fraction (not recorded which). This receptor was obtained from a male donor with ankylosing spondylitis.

Here the CDR3 reads CASSFFGQGLYEQYF. In DNA form, the CDR3 reads TGTGCCAGCAGCTTCTTCGGACAGGGCCTCTACGAGCAGTACTTC. This chain links TRBV5-6 with TRBJ2-7, with 8 bases fitting TRBD1. There are 15 residues in the CDR3. Germline V gene sequence: CDR1 SGHDT, CDR2 YYEEEE. Germline trimming cut 2 bases from V and 3 bases from J; bases unmatched to any gene: 7. Using reference TRBV5-6 and TRBJ2-7 for the parts outside the CDR3, the full variable domain is DAGVTQSPTHLIKTRGQQVTLRCSPKSGHDTVSWYQQALGQGPQFIFQYYEEEERQRGNFPDRFSGHQFPNYSSELNVNALLLGDSALYLCASSFFGQGLYEQYFGPGTRLTVT.